The 27 T cell receptor beta chains reported below all come from one sample, sequenced in a study of OX40 agonist ivuxolimab in advanced cancers. Clones were sequenced by immunoSEQ multiplex PCR, and TCRdb holds only the in-frame ones, with some missing. The profile shows fewer than 110,000 clones, roughly 90% of them singletons. The material sequenced was CD4+ or CD8+ T cells sorted from blood, taken in a trial of the OX40 agonist ivuxolimab. The receptors shown here come from an adult with an advanced solid tumor such as melanoma, head and neck, liver or kidney cancer.

The chain is built from TRBV28 and TRBJ2-7, with 8 bases matching TRBD2. J gave up 2 bases and V 2 bases, and 5 bases lay outside the gene matches. In germline, CDR1 is MDHEN, CDR2 SYDVKM. This CDR3 is 15 amino acids long. CDR3 region: CASSLLAGGAYEQYF. The CDR3 DNA follows: TGTGCCAGCAGTTTACTGGCGGGGGGAGCCTACGAGCAGTACTTC.

The J gene is TRBJ1-3, the V gene TRBV6-5; a weak D match, TRBD1 (6 bases). The CDR3 extends over 14 amino acids. V was pared by 4 bases and J by 4 bases, with 11 bases between. The germline V gene encodes CDR1 MNHEY and CDR2 SVGAGI. Here the CDR3 DNA reads TGTGCCAGCAGTTCCCGGGACATCGGAAACACCATATATTTT. Translated, it gives CASSSRDIGNTIYF.

J is TRBJ2-1 and V is TRBV9, with 13 bases matching TRBD2. V shed 3 bases, J shed 4 bases, and the junction held 4 bases outside the gene matches. The germline V gene encodes CDR1 SGDLS and CDR2 YYNGEE. This CDR3 contains 16 residues. This chain's CDR3 is CASSAGTSGTYNEQFF. CDR3 sequence (DNA): TGTGCCAGCAGCGCGGGGACTAGCGGGACTTACAATGAGCAGTTCTTC.

The CDR3 region has the DNA TGTGCCAGCACCCTATCGTATAATTCACCCCTCCACTTT. As protein: CASTLSYNSPLHF. The chain carries TRBV27 and TRBJ1-6; no firm D call. The V gene's germline CDR1 is MNHEY and CDR2 SMNVEV (reference sequence). The CDR3 is 13 residues long. V gave up 7 bases and J gave up 4 bases, with 8 bases separating them.

V gene TRBV28 combines with J gene TRBJ1-2; 7 nucleotides match TRBD1. J gave up 2 bases and V 6 bases, and 3 bases lay outside the gene matches. The germline gives CDR1 MDHEN, CDR2 SYDVKM. The CDR3 loop spans 13 amino acids. CDR3 sequence (DNA): TGTGCCAGCAGCCTAGGGGGCAACTATGGCTACACCTTC. This encodes CASSLGGNYGYTF.

This clone was seen only once. The chain recombines TRBV6-6 with TRBJ2-7, with TRBD1 identical over 8 bases. The junction had 7 bases not matched to a gene; V was cut back by 6 bases and J by 0 bases. Germline loops: CDR1 MNHNY, CDR2 SVGAGI (reference sequence). This CDR3 is built from 15 residues. In nucleotides, the CDR3 is TGTGCCAGCAGCCCGGGGACAGGACACTCCTACGAGCAGTACTTC. It yields the protein CASSPGTGHSYEQYF.

The gene calls are TRBV2 and TRBJ1-2, with TRBD1 identical over 8 bases. The CDR3 has 16 amino acids. Germline lookup yields CDR1 SNHLY and CDR2 FYNNEI. V dropped 5 bases and J dropped 2; count of bases not matched to a gene: 10. CDR3 amino acids: CASSTSGTGGNYGYTF. Here the CDR3 DNA reads TGTGCCAGCAGTACCTCCGGAACAGGGGGAAACTATGGCTACACCTTC.

This rearrangement joins TRBV27 to TRBJ2-7; TRBD2 is a possible D gene (7 bases). The CDR3 consists of 14 residues. V lost 5 bases, J lost 3 bases, and 14 bases lay in between. Germline CDR1 is MNHEY and CDR2 is SMNVEV (reference sequence). The CDR3 DNA follows: TGTGCCAGCAGTGCGGGGGCTCAAAACTACGAGCAGTACTTC. Amino acid sequence: CASSAGAQNYEQYF.

CDR3 region: CASSQTGGLPYEQYF. The CDR3 nucleotides read TGCGCCAGCAGCCAGACAGGGGGCTTACCCTACGAGCAGTACTTC. The chain has TRBV4-3 and TRBJ2-7, with 10 bases fitting TRBD1. Germline values: CDR1 LGHNA, CDR2 YSLEER. V lost 3 bases and J lost 2; bases outside the gene matches: 4. This CDR3 has 15 amino acids.

The chain links TRBV5-1 to TRBJ1-6, with D perhaps matching TRBD1 (6 bases). The CDR3 spans 18 residues. V was clipped by 2 bases and J by 7 bases, with 22 bases between them. Germline assignment: CDR1 SGHRS and CDR2 YFSETQ. In DNA, the CDR3 is TGCGCCAGCAGCTTCGAAAGACTACAGGGTGCTGGCAATTCACCCCTCCACTTT. Residues: CASSFERLQGAGNSPLHF. The full variable domain, rest sourced from reference TRBV5-1 and TRBJ1-6, is KAGVTQTPRYLIKTRGQQVTLSCSPISGHRSVSWYQQTPGQGLQFLFEYFSETQRNKGNFPGRFSGRQFSNSRSEMNVSTLELGDSALYLCASSFERLQGAGNSPLHFGNGTRLTVT.

This clone showed up just once. This rearrangement joins TRBV19 to TRBJ2-2, with D possibly being TRBD1 (6 bases). Germline lookup yields CDR1 LNHDA and CDR2 SQIVND (reference sequence). The CDR3 has 14 amino acids. Trimming took 8 bases from V and 0 from J, leaving 10 bases between them. The CDR3 region is CASSGTPNTGELFF. CDR3 DNA: TGTGCCAGTTCGGGGACACCGAACACCGGGGAGCTGTTTTTT.

The chain combines TRBV28 with TRBJ2-3; D is unclear. Trimming removed 4 bases from V and 1 base from J, with 15 bases in between. The CDR3 runs 16 residues. In germline, CDR1 is MDHEN, CDR2 SYDVKM. DNA of the CDR3: TGTGCCAGCAGTTCTCCCGCGTCGGGCCGCACAGATACGCAGTATTTT. Translation gives CASSSPASGRTDTQYF.

This chain connects TRBV2 to TRBJ2-5; either TRBD1 or TRBD2 may fit D (7 bases each). Per the germline V gene, CDR1 is SNHLY and CDR2 is FYNNEI. V was clipped by 1 base and J by 1 base, with 16 bases between them. This CDR3 spans 17 amino acids. The CDR3 loop reads CASSEVGGGSVQETQYF. CDR3 sequence (DNA): TGTGCCAGCAGTGAAGTAGGGGGCGGGAGCGTCCAAGAGACCCAGTACTTC.

The CDR3 sequence is CASSIKGGSDTEAFF. CDR3 in DNA: TGTGCCAGTAGTATAAAGGGGGGGTCGGACACTGAAGCTTTCTTT. The chain employs TRBV19 and TRBJ1-1, with D possibly TRBD1 on 6 matching bases. The CDR3 is 15 residues long. Trimming took off 2 bases at V and 3 bases at J, with 13 bases between the two ends. Per the germline V gene, CDR1 is LNHDA and CDR2 is SQIVND (reference sequence).

V and J are TRBV30 and TRBJ2-7; D remains ambiguous. CDR1 and CDR2 (germline): GTSNPN, SVGIG (reference sequence). Trimming removed 4 bases from V and 0 bases from J, with 22 bases in between. The CDR3 extends over 17 amino acids. CDR3 in amino acids: CAWKGSGLSLFSYEQYF. In DNA, the CDR3 is TGTGCCTGGAAGGGTTCAGGTCTCTCACTTTTCTCCTACGAGCAGTACTTC.

The chain links TRBV7-9 to TRBJ2-7; D is ambiguous. Deletions cut 1 base from V and 3 bases from J, with 1 base between. CDR3 length: 11 amino acids. Per germline, CDR1 SEHNR and CDR2 FQNEAQ (reference sequence). The CDR3 DNA reads as TGTGCCAGCAGCTTAGACTACGAGCAGTACTTC. It specifies CASSLDYEQYF.

The V call is TRBV2, the J call TRBJ1-4; 7 bases are a match to TRBD1. Germline V gene data show CDR1 as SNHLY and CDR2 as FYNNEI. V gave up 5 bases and J gave up 8 bases; unmatched junction bases: 14. This CDR3 is 16 amino acids long. The CDR3 sequence is CASSPPGGGEREKLFF. The CDR3 nucleotides are TGTGCCAGCAGTCCGCCAGGGGGGGGCGAACGGGAAAAACTGTTTTTT.

The chain employs TRBV4-1 and TRBJ2-2; TRBD2 might be the D (6 bases). V was pared by 4 bases and J by 6 bases, with 12 bases between. There are 14 residues in the CDR3. Germline V gives CDR1 MGHRA, CDR2 YSYEKL. CDR3 nucleotides: TGCGCCAGCAGCCTATTGGAGGGAGCCGGGGAGCTGTTTTTT. Amino acids: CASSLLEGAGELFF.

This sequence joins TRBV18 and TRBJ2-5; 8 nucleotides align to TRBD1. The J call is uncertain, as TRBJ2-7 better fits the DNA end. The CDR3 loop spans 14 amino acids. CDR1 KGHSH and CDR2 LQKENI come from the germline V gene. The CDR3 sequence: CASSPGQVVYEQYF. The CDR3 nucleotides read TGTGCCAGCTCACCGGGACAGGTGGTCTACGAGCAGTACTTC.

This chain uses TRBV19 with TRBJ2-7; D not resolved. The CDR3 is 13 residues long. The germline V gene encodes CDR1 LNHDA and CDR2 SQIVND (reference sequence). Trimming stripped 1 base from V and 8 bases from J, with 12 bases between. CDR3 sequence reads: CASSIGSGPQQYF. As DNA, the CDR3 is TGTGCCAGTAGTATAGGTAGTGGACCCCAGCAGTACTTC.

The chain carries TRBV2 and TRBJ1-5; unclear D gene. This CDR3 comprises 13 residues. Trimming removed 1 base at V and 4 bases at J, with 5 bases between. Per germline, CDR1 SNHLY and CDR2 FYNNEI. The CDR3 sequence: CASSEEVNQPQHF. The CDR3 DNA reads as TGTGCCAGCAGTGAAGAAGTTAATCAGCCCCAGCATTTT.

J is TRBJ1-1 and V is TRBV12-5, with unresolved D. Trimming removed 3 bases from V and 7 bases from J, with 18 bases in between. The CDR3 totals 15 residues. Germline V CDR1 and CDR2: LGHNT, FRNRAP. CDR3 residues: CASGFPVPGASEAFF. The CDR3 DNA sequence: TGTGCTAGTGGTTTCCCAGTGCCGGGAGCTAGTGAAGCTTTCTTT. Using reference TRBV12-5 and TRBJ1-1 for the parts outside the CDR3, the full variable domain is DARVTQTPRHKVTEMGQEVTMRCQPILGHNTVFWYRQTMMQGLELLAYFRNRAPLDDSGMPKDRFSAEMPDATLATLKIQPSEPRDSAVYFCASGFPVPGASEAFFGQGTRLTVV.

The chain is built from TRBV13 and TRBJ2-5; TRBD1 or TRBD2 may be the D gene (5 bases each). TRBJ2-7 matches the DNA end more closely, so the J call is doubtful. Germline V gene data show CDR1 as PRHDT and CDR2 as FYEKMQ (reference sequence). The CDR3 is 14 amino acids. CDR3 nucleotide sequence: TGTGCCAGCAACCCGTCGGGGCAGGTATACGAGCAGTACTTC. Translating it yields CASNPSGQVYEQYF.

V usage is TRBV18 and J usage is TRBJ2-5, with D uncertain. Germline CDR1 KGHSH, CDR2 LQKENI. The CDR3 spans 13 residues. Trimming removed 6 bases at V and 0 bases at J, with 8 bases between. DNA for the CDR3: TGTGCCAGCTCTCGCACTTACCAAGAGACCCAGTACTTC. Amino acids: CASSRTYQETQYF.

The gene calls are TRBV19 and TRBJ2-7; D not resolved. V was shortened by 3 bases and J by 2 bases, with 8 bases between the two germline ends. Germline CDR1 LNHDA, CDR2 SQIVND (reference sequence). The CDR3 has 13 residues. The DNA of the CDR3 is TGTGCCAGTAGTATCAAGGGCCCCTACGAGCAGTACTTC. This encodes CASSIKGPYEQYF. Full variable domain (outside the CDR3, taken from reference TRBV19 and TRBJ2-7): DGGITQSPKYLFRKEGQNVTLSCEQNLNHDAMYWYRQDPGQGLRLIYYSQIVNDFQKGDIAEGYSVSREKKESFPLTVTSAQKNPTAFYLCASSIKGPYEQYFGPGTRLTVT.

The chain has TRBV25-1 and TRBJ1-5; no clear D. The CDR3 is 15 amino acids. With 4 bases removed from V and 0 bases from J, the gap between germline ends came to 10 bases. Germline CDR1 is MGHDK and CDR2 is SYGVNS. The CDR3 sequence: CASSGGVNSNQPQHF. CDR3 DNA: TGTGCCAGCAGTGGCGGGGTTAATAGCAATCAGCCCCAGCATTTT.

The CDR3: CASSLSELTEAFF. CDR3 DNA sequence: TGTGCCAGCAGCTTATCTGAATTAACTGAAGCTTTCTTT. The rearrangement uses TRBV7-8 and TRBJ1-1; no reliable D call. Deletions cut 2 bases from V and 5 bases from J, with 9 bases between. The CDR3 is 13 amino acids. Germline CDR1 and CDR2: SGHVS and FQNEAQ.